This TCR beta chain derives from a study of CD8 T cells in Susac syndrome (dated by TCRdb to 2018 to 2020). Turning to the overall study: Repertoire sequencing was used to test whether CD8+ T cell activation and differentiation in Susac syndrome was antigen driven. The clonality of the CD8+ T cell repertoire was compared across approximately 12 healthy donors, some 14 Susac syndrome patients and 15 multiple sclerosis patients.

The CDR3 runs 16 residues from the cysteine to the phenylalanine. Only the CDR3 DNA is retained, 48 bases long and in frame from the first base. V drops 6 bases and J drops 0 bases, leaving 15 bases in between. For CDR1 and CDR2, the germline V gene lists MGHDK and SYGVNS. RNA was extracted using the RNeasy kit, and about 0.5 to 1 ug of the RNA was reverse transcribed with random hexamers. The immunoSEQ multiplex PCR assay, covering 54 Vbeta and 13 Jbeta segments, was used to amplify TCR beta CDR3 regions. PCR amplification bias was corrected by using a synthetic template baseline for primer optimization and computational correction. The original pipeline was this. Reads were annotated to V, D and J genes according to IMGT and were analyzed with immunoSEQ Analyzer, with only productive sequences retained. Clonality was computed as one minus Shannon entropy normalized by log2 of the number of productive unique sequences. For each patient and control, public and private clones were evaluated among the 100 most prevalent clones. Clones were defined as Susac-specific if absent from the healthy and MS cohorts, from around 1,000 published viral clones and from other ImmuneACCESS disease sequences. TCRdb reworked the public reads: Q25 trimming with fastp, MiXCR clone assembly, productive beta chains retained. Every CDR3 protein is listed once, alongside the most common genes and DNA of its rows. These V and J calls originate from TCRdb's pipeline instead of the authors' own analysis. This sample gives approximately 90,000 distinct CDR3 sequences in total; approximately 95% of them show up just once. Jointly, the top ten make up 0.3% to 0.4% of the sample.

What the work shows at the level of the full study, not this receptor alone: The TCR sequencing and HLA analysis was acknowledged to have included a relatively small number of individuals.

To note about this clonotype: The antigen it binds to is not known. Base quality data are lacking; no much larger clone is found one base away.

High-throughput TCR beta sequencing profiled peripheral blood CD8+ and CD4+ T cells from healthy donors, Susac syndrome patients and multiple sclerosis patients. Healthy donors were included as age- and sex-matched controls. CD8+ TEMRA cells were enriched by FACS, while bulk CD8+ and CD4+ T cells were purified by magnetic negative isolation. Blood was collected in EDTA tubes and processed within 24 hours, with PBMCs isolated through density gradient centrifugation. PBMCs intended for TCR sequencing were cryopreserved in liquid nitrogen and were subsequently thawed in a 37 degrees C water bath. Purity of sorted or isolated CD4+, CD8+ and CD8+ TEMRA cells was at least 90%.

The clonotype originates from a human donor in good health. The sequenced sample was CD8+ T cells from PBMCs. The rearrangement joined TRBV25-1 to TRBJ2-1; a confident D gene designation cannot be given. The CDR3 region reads CASSDKTLSSYNEQFF. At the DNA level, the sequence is TGTGCCAGCAGCGATAAAACCTTGAGCTCCTACAATGAGCAGTTCTTC.